This T cell receptor beta chain was retrieved from a study of cytomegalovirus exposure and HLA in healthy donors. This CDR3 region has 14 residues. Deletions cut 1 base from V and 3 bases from J, with 10 bases between. Germline assignment: CDR1 LGHNA and CDR2 YSLEER. PCR primers comprised 60 Vbeta and 13 Jbeta primers. TCRdb keeps only in-frame clones here, not all; method: immunoSEQ multiplex PCR. The sample carries some 150,000 clones, 65% to 80% recorded once. Note on this clone: Its specificity is unknown.

Study-level points and caveats: Among the sequence variants, a highly shared cluster was likely an artifact of sequencing. TCR association rates varied by HLA locus in a later analysis, with DRB1 highest and HLA-C lowest.

Donors showed nominal health when sampled, although they likely had unrecorded immune exposures. The TCR sequence derives from a man in his forties in good health and CMV-seronegative. Sequences were obtained from PBMCs. This chain connects TRBV4-3 to TRBJ2-7; weak D call: TRBD2 (6 bases). Written as DNA, the CDR3 is TGCGCCAGCAGCCAAGGTCTAGCGAACTACGAGCAGTACTTC. It codes for CASSQGLANYEQYF.